Listed below are T cell receptor beta chains from one sample, sequenced in a study of shared clonotypes between healthy human individuals. Repertoires were generated with immunoSEQ multiplex PCR, while TCRdb's copy carries only in-frame clones and drops some. The sample carries under 2.5 million clones, about nine tenths recorded once. Sequenced input: naive CD4+ T cells from PBMCs. The origin of the receptors is a man aged 18 to 35 in good health. Some clones in this sample may be carry-over from other donors' samples. Each CDR3 is given with its conserved first and last residue. D genes are given only for firm matches. Expanded clones are given a class, and other clones once, few, many or no size at all.

v_gene,abundance,j_gene,d_gene,CDR3nt,CDR3aa
TRBV19,NA,TRBJ2-7,TRBD2,TGTGCCAGTAGTCCAAGACTAGCGGGAGGCGCCGAGCAGTACTTC,CASSPRLAGGAEQYF
TRBV7-9,NA,TRBJ2-3,TRBD2,TGTGCCAGCAGCTTACTAGCGGGAGGGAACACAGATACGCAGTATTTT,CASSLLAGGNTDTQYF
TRBV7-9,NA,TRBJ2-7,TRBD2,TGTGCCAGCAGCCAGCCCGCGGGAGGGCTCGGCGAGCAGTACTTC,CASSQPAGGLGEQYF
TRBV5-1,NA,TRBJ2-7,TRBD1,TGCGCCAGCAGCGAGGGACAGGGAGGCTACGAGCAGTACTTC,CASSEGQGGYEQYF
TRBV28,NA,TRBJ1-3,NA,TGTGCCAGCAGTTTTAGGGGCAACTCTGGAAACACCATATATTTT,CASSFRGNSGNTIYF
TRBV7-7,once,TRBJ2-5,NA,TGTGCCAGCAGCTTAGTTGGGGGAGAGACCCAGTACTTC,CASSLVGGETQYF
TRBV6-5,NA,TRBJ2-1,NA,TGTGCCAGCAGTCTCAGCCGGAATGAGCAGTTCTTC,CASSLSRNEQFF
TRBV9,NA,TRBJ2-2,NA,TGTGCCAGCACCCCGATGGGGCAGGGTACCGGGGAGCTGTTTTTT,CASTPMGQGTGELFF
TRBV29-1,few,TRBJ1-5,NA,TGCAGCGTTCGGGGGGATAGCAATCAGCCCCAGCATTTT,CSVRGDSNQPQHF
TRBV28,NA,TRBJ2-7,NA,TGTGCCAGCAGTTTAGTTCCAGATAACTCCTACGAGCAGTACTTC,CASSLVPDNSYEQYF
TRBV14,NA,TRBJ1-2,NA,TGTGCCAGCAGCCCCTGGAGGGAAGAGTCTGGCTACACCTTC,CASSPWREESGYTF
TRBV6-6,NA,TRBJ1-2,NA,TGTGCCAGCAGTTCCATACAGGATTCCGGTGGCTACACCTTC,CASSSIQDSGGYTF
TRBV10-2,NA,TRBJ2-7,NA,TGCGCCAGCAGGCCGTCCTCGATAGGCGAGCAGTACTTC,CASRPSSIGEQYF
TRBV13,few,TRBJ2-3,NA,TGTGCCAGCAGCTTTAGTGGAGACACAGATACGCAGTATTTT,CASSFSGDTDTQYF
TRBV10-1,NA,TRBJ2-1,NA,TGCGCCAGCAGTGTAATCCGGGGCTCCTACAATGAGCAGTTCTTC,CASSVIRGSYNEQFF
TRBV6-5,NA,TRBJ2-3,NA,TGTGCCAGCAGATACCGGGGCCTGCCCGTGACAGATACGCAGTATTTT,CASRYRGLPVTDTQYF
TRBV18,NA,TRBJ2-3,NA,TGTGCCAGCTCACCACCCAGGGGCAGAACATCAGATACGCAGTATTTT,CASSPPRGRTSDTQYF
TRBV7-2,NA,TRBJ2-2,NA,TGTGCCAGCAGCCCATTAGGAGGGAACACCGGGGAGCTGTTTTTT,CASSPLGGNTGELFF
TRBV18,NA,TRBJ2-7,NA,TGTGCCAGCTCGAAGGGGCTTCCCTCCTACGAGCAGTACTTC,CASSKGLPSYEQYF
TRBV2,few,TRBJ1-5,NA,TGTGCCAGCAGTGACAGAGGTCAGCCCCAGCATTTT,CASSDRGQPQHF
TRBV28,NA,TRBJ1-1,NA,TGTGCCAGCAGTTTGTCTAGGGCAGCTTTCTTT,CASSLSRAAFF
TRBV7-2,NA,TRBJ2-1,TRBD1,TGTGCCAGCAGCGAACAGGGACAGAACTACAATGAGCAGTTCTTC,CASSEQGQNYNEQFF
TRBV12-5,NA,TRBJ1-2,TRBD1,TGTGCTAGTGGTCGAGACAGGGACGCCTATGGCTACACCTTC,CASGRDRDAYGYTF
TRBV5-4,NA,TRBJ2-1,NA,TGTGCCAGCAGCTTGCCGGGGGATATTTCCTACAATGAGCAGTTCTTC,CASSLPGDISYNEQFF
TRBV10-3,NA,TRBJ1-5,NA,TGTGCTTCATCTGGGGGCTTGAGCAATCAGCCCCAGCATTTT,CASSGGLSNQPQHF
TRBV9,NA,TRBJ2-5,NA,TGTGCCAGCAGCGTAGGGCCTACGGCCCAAGAGACCCAGTACTTC,CASSVGPTAQETQYF
TRBV5-1,once,TRBJ1-2,TRBD1,TGCGCCAGCACCAAAGGACAGGTGGATGGCTACACCTTC,CASTKGQVDGYTF
TRBV29-1,NA,TRBJ2-7,NA,TGCAGCGTTGCGGGCCCATTATCGAGTGAGCAGTACTTC,CSVAGPLSSEQYF
TRBV18,NA,TRBJ2-3,TRBD2,TGTGCCAGCTCACTTACTAGCGGAGTCACAGATACGCAGTATTTT,CASSLTSGVTDTQYF
TRBV5-1,NA,TRBJ1-2,NA,TGCGCCAGCAGCTTAGACAGGACCTATGGCTACACCTTC,CASSLDRTYGYTF
TRBV28,NA,TRBJ2-7,NA,TGTGCCAGCAGTTTAGGGGGTGGGGTGAGCTCCTACGAGCAGTACTTC,CASSLGGGVSSYEQYF
TRBV5-1,NA,TRBJ1-2,TRBD1,TGCGCCAGTCTTCCGGGACAGGGAAACTATGGCTACACCTTC,CASLPGQGNYGYTF
TRBV6-1,NA,TRBJ1-2,NA,TGTGCCAGCAGTGAAAAGGGGAGGGCTAACTATGGCTACACCTTC,CASSEKGRANYGYTF
TRBV11-2,once,TRBJ2-5,NA,TGTGCCAGCAGCCCAGGGACTTCGGTGGAGACCCAGTACTTC,CASSPGTSVETQYF
TRBV6-1,NA,TRBJ1-4,NA,TGTGCCAGCAGTGAAGGGGGTTCGGCCCTTAATGAAAAACTGTTTTTT,CASSEGGSALNEKLFF
TRBV9,NA,TRBJ2-2,NA,TGTGCCAGCAGCCCGCGTGGGGTCGCCGGGGAGCTGTTTTTT,CASSPRGVAGELFF
TRBV29-1,NA,TRBJ2-1,NA,TGCAGCGTTGACCACAGGTCCTACAATGAGCAGTTCTTC,CSVDHRSYNEQFF
TRBV29-1,NA,TRBJ2-4,NA,TGCAGCGTCGCGATGTTTACAGGACATACCTTTTTC,CSVAMFTGHTFF
TRBV29-1,NA,TRBJ2-1,NA,TGCAGCGGCGATGCTGTTTACAATGAGCAGTTCTTC,CSGDAVYNEQFF
TRBV2,NA,TRBJ1-2,TRBD1,TGTGCCAGCAACCAACGAAATCGGGACAGGGTCTATGGCTACACCTTC,CASNQRNRDRVYGYTF
TRBV30,NA,TRBJ1-3,NA,TGTGCCTGGAGCACAGTGGGGCTGATCTACTCTGGAAACACCATATATTTT,CAWSTVGLIYSGNTIYF
TRBV7-2,NA,TRBJ1-4,NA,TGTGCCAGCAGCCCGGGCGCTAATGAAAAACTGTTTTTT,CASSPGANEKLFF
TRBV7-2,NA,TRBJ1-5,NA,TGTGCCAGCAGCTGGGGAACAGGGCGCAATCAGCCCCAGCATTTT,CASSWGTGRNQPQHF
TRBV28,NA,TRBJ2-6,TRBD2,TGTGCCAGCAAGGGGCTAGCGGGAGAGCGGCAGTTTACTGGGGCCAACGTCCTGACTTTC,CASKGLAGERQFTGANVLTF
TRBV4-3,NA,TRBJ2-5,NA,TGCGCCAGCAGCCAAGGTGGCCGAAGGACAGAGACCCAGTACTTC,CASSQGGRRTETQYF
TRBV29-1,NA,TRBJ1-2,NA,TGCAGCGTTGAAGGGGGTCAGTATAACTATGGCTACACCTTC,CSVEGGQYNYGYTF
TRBV28,NA,TRBJ1-5,NA,TGTGCCAGCAGTAGAGATAGCAATCAGCCCCAGCATTTT,CASSRDSNQPQHF
TRBV28,few,TRBJ1-5,NA,TGTGCCAGCACCCCTCATGGAGGGGATCAGCCCCAGCATTTT,CASTPHGGDQPQHF
TRBV9,NA,TRBJ1-4,NA,TGTGCCAGAGAAGGGGCGGAATCGACTAATGAAAAACTGTTTTTT,CAREGAESTNEKLFF
TRBV5-4,NA,TRBJ1-3,NA,TGTGCCAGCAGCTTGCCGGGGCTATCTGGAAACACCATATATTTT,CASSLPGLSGNTIYF
TRBV2,NA,TRBJ1-3,NA,TGTGCCAGCAGTAAGGACAGTCTTGGAAACACCATATATTTT,CASSKDSLGNTIYF